The present TCR beta chain was sequenced within a study of graft-versus-host responses after intestinal transplantation. Findings and caveats of the study: Recipient marrow harbored GvH clones, some of which surfaced first in ileum or blood. Allograft clonal ratios (graft-versus-host to host-versus-graft) were high in patients who had graft-donor T cell macrochimerism.

V was clipped by 1 base and J by 0 bases, with 10 bases between them. CDR1 and CDR2 from the germline V gene are SGHDN and FVKESK. This CDR3 is 16 amino acids long. Points on this clone: Its antigen is unidentified.

TCRdb keeps only in-frame clones here, not all; method: immunoSEQ multiplex PCR. There are 90,000 to 120,000 clones in the sample; approximately 88% occur only once, and around 0.73% lies in the top ten. The source material was unstimulated CD4+ T cells sorted from spleen or lymph node cells, sampled before transplant. This TCR derives from a human donor who was the organ donor for an intestinal transplant. The rearrangement uses TRBV14 and TRBJ2-1, with D perhaps TRBD1 (6 bases). The CDR3 loop reads CASSQVTGSSYNEQFF. The CDR3 bases are TGTGCCAGCAGCCAAGTGACAGGAAGCTCCTACAATGAGCAGTTCTTC.